The present T cell receptor (beta chain) was sequenced within a study of regulatory T cells in long-lasting Graves disease. Investigators prepared the TCR beta libraries by applying iRepertoire HTBI primers and Arm-PCR of CDR3 regions. Each CDR3 protein is one row after TCRdb ran MiXCR on the multiplex PCR reads. The sample includes 400,000 to 500,000 distinct CDR3 sequences, 14% seen only once; the top ten take roughly a sixth. CDR1 is MGHRA, CDR2 YSYEKL, per germline. The CDR3 covers 15 residues. The time point is: newly diagnosed GD, antithyroid drugs for less than 3 months. Preparation of the TCR library used RNA extracted from PBMCs. Comments on this clonotype: The junction departs from the called germline gene at one end, perhaps through a read error.

The same sample was also used in a study of T cells in Graves' hyperthyroidism and ophthalmopathy. This second study says: Recently diagnosed hyperthyroidism of less than 2 months' duration affected patients aged 18 to 65.

The J gene is TRBJ2-1, the V gene TRBV4-1; 11 bases fit TRBD2. Sequenced here: peripheral blood mononuclear cells (PBMCs), sampled at new diagnosis, from a patient treated with antithyroid drugs. This clonotype originated in a woman aged 50 to 65 with Graves disease. This CDR3 reads CASRGLAGGYNEHFF. CDR3 sequence (DNA): TGCGCCAGCAGGGGGCTAGCGGGAGGCTACAATGAGCACTTCTTC.